The rows below give T cell receptor beta chains drawn from one sample of a study of T cells after yellow fever vaccination. TCRdb re-derived calls from the 5' RACE reads in MiXCR, one entry per CDR3 protein. Altogether fewer than 350,000 distinct CDR3 sequences are present, 3.5% to 5% being singletons, with the ten largest covering roughly 21%. Sequences were derived from PBMCs, sampled 15 days after the yellow fever booster vaccination. The origin of the receptors is a man younger than 30 who received the YFV17D yellow fever vaccine. CDR3s include the opening cysteine and the closing phenylalanine or tryptophan. The order of the fields is V gene, J gene, clone size, D gene, CDR3 length, CDR3 DNA, CDR3 protein. D genes are given only for firm matches. Size is stated for part of the rows, as once, few or many counts, or as a class when the clone is expanded.

TRBV7-2	TRBJ2-3	many	TRBD2	14	TGTGCCAGCGTCGGGACTAGCGGGGCATATACGCAGTATTTT	CASVGTSGAYTQYF
TRBV5-1	TRBJ2-2	few	.	16	TGCGCCAGCAGCTCGAGTGGCCAGGGGATAACCGGGGAGCTGTTTTTT	CASSSSGQGITGELFF
TRBV4-1	TRBJ2-7	.	.	15	TGCGCCAGCAGCCAGGAGGTTACACCTTCCTACGAGCAGTACTTC	CASSQEVTPSYEQYF
TRBV7-2	TRBJ1-6	few	.	15	TGTGCCAGCAGCGCCGAGGTCTCCTATAATTCACCCCTCCACTTT	CASSAEVSYNSPLHF
TRBV5-6	TRBJ2-5	many	.	16	TGTGCCAGCAGCTTGGGAGGGCGAGGCGATCCAGAGACCCAGTACTTC	CASSLGGRGDPETQYF
TRBV10-3	TRBJ2-6	few	TRBD1	16	TGTGCCGTAGGGACAGGGGCTTCCGCTGGGGCCAACGTCCTGACTTTC	CAVGTGASAGANVLTF
TRBV6-2/TRBV6-3	TRBJ2-1	few	.	11	TGTGCCTCGGGGGTAAACAATGAGCAGTTCTTC	CASGVNNEQFF
TRBV27	TRBJ1-4	many	TRBD1	14	TGTGCCAGCGGCCCCGGGACAGCAAATGAAAAACTGTTTTTT	CASGPGTANEKLFF
TRBV18	TRBJ2-1	.	.	16	TGTGCCAGCTCACAGGGGACTCCGTCGGGGTTGAATGAGCAGTTCTTC	CASSQGTPSGLNEQFF
TRBV6-2/TRBV6-3	TRBJ1-2	many	TRBD1	14	TGTGCCAGCAGTCCCTGGGGACAGGCCTATGGCTACACCTTC	CASSPWGQAYGYTF
TRBV12-3/TRBV12-4	TRBJ2-3	many	.	15	TGTGCCAGCAGTTTAATTGCGGCTCAGGCAGATACGCAGTATTTT	CASSLIAAQADTQYF
TRBV6-4	TRBJ2-1	.	.	16	TGTGCCAGCGGAGGGGCCCTCAGGGCCCCCTACAATGAGCAGTTCTTC	CASGGALRAPYNEQFF
TRBV28	TRBJ2-5	many	.	11	TGTGCCAGCAGCCTCAAAGAGACCCAGTACTTC	CASSLKETQYF
TRBV7-9	TRBJ2-1	many	TRBD2	18	TGTGCCAGCAGCCCTAAGAGCGGGGGGGCCTTCTCCTACAATGAGCAGTTCTTC	CASSPKSGGAFSYNEQFF
TRBV27	TRBJ2-7	.	.	16	TGTGCCAGCAGCCCTGCCCAGGGGTGGGGAACCCACGAGCAGTACTTC	CASSPAQGWGTHEQYF
TRBV6-1	TRBJ2-5	many	TRBD1	15	TGTGCCAGCAGTGATTGGGGACAGAACAAAGAGACCCAGTACTTC	CASSDWGQNKETQYF